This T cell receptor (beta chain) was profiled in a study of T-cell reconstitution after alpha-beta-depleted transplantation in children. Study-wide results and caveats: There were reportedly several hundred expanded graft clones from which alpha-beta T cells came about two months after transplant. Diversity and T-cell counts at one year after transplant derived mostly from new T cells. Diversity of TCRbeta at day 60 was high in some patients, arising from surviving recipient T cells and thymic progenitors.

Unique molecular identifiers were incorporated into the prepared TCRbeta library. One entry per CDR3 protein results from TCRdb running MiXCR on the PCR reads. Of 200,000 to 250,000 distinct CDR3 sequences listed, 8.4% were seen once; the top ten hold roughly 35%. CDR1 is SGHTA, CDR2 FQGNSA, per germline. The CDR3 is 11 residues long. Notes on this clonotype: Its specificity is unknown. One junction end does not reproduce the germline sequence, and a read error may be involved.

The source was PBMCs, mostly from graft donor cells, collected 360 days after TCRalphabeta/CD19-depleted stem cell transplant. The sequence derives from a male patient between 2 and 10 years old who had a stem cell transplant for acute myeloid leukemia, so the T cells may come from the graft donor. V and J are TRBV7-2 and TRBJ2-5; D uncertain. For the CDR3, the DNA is TGTTCCAGCAGCTTACTTGAGACCCAGTACTTC. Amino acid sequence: CSSSLLETQYF.